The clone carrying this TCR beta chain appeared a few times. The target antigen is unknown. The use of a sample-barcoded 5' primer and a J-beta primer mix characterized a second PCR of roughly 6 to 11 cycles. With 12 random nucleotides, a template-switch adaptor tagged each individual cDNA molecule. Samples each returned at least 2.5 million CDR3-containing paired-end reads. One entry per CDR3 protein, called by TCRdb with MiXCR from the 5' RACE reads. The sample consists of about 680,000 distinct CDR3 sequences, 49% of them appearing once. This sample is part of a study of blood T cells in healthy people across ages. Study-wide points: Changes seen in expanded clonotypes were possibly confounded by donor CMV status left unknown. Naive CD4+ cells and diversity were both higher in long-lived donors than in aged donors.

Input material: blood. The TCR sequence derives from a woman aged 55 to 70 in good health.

The CDR3: CATSWGQGLYGYTF. The CDR3 nucleotides are TGTGCCACCAGCTGGGGACAGGGATTGTATGGCTACACCTTC. This rearrangement joins TRBV15 to TRBJ1-2; 9 bases map to TRBD1. The V and J ends lost 5 bases and 5 bases, in that order; junction bases with no gene match: 6. The length of the CDR3 is 14 residues. Germline V CDR1 and CDR2: LNHNV, YYDKDF (reference sequence).